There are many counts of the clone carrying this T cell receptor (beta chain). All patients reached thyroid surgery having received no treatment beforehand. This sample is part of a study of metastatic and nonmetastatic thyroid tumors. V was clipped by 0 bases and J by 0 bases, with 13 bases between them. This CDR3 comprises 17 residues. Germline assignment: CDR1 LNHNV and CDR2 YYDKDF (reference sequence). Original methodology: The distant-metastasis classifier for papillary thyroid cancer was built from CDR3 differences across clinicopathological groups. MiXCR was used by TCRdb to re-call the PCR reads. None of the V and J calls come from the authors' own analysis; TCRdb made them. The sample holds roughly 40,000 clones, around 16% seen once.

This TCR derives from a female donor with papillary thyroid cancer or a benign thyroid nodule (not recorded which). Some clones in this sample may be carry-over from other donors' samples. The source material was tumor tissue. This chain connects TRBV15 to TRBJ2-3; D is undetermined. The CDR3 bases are TGTGCCACCAGCAGAGATCAGAGAGCGACTAGCACAGATACGCAGTATTTT. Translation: CATSRDQRATSTDTQYF.